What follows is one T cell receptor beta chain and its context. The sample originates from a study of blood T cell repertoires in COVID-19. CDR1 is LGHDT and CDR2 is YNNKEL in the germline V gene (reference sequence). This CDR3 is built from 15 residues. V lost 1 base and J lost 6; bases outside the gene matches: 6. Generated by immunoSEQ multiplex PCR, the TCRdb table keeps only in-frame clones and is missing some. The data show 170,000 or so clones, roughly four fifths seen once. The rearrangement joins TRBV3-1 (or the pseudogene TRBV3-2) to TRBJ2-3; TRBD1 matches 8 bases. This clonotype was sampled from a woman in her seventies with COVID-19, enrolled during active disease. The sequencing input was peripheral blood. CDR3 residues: CASSQGQGIADTQYF. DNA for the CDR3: TGTGCCAGCAGCCAAGGACAGGGGATTGCGGATACGCAGTATTTT.